The 26 T cell receptor beta chains below come from one sample, sequenced in a study of T cells in Graves' hyperthyroidism and ophthalmopathy. It was RNA transcripts that yielded the amplified TCR beta CDR3 regions. Primed by the HTBI set, a first-round RT-PCR was run on the TCR CDR3. TCRdb called the multiplex PCR reads again in MiXCR, with one record for every CDR3 protein. Of a few hundred thousand distinct CDR3 sequences listed, approximately 14% are singletons. Sequenced sample: blood. Source of these receptors: a woman aged 25-40 years with Graves' hyperthyroidism.

This clonotype was seen a few times. V gene TRBV20-1 combines with J gene TRBJ1-4; 9 nucleotides line up with TRBD1. CDR3 length: 13 amino acids. Losses at the gene ends were 8 bases for V and 6 bases for J; bases not matched to a gene: 7. Looked up from germline, CDR1 is DFQATT and CDR2 is SNEGSKA (reference sequence). The CDR3 nucleotides are TGCAGTACCCCGGGACAGGGTTATGAAAAACTGTTTTTT. It translates to CSTPGQGYEKLFF.

This clonotype was observed at least ten times. The chain combines TRBV6-1 with TRBJ1-1; the match to TRBD1 covers 11 bases. The CDR3 length is 15 residues. Germline V gives CDR1 MNHNS, CDR2 SASEGT. The ends lost 8 bases at V and 1 base at J; junction bases unmatched: 6. CDR3 in DNA: TGTGCCAGCGGGGACAGGGGGACCGCGAACACTGAAGCTTTCTTT. Residues: CASGDRGTANTEAFF.

This clonotype was recorded a few times. The rearrangement uses TRBV20-1 and TRBJ1-6; no clear D gene. The CDR3 has 13 amino acids. Germline CDR1 reads DFQATT; CDR2 reads SNEGSKA (reference sequence). V shed 2 bases and J shed 5 bases, with 7 bases lying between them. The CDR3 bases are TGCAGTGCTAGACCGGATGATAATTCACCCCTCCACTTT. Translation: CSARPDDNSPLHF.

The rearrangement links TRBV9 to TRBJ1-6; D not certain. CDR3 size: 13 residues. From germline, CDR1 is SGDLS and CDR2 YYNGEE. The V end lost 3 bases, the J end lost 9 bases, and 10 bases lay between the germline ends. Written as DNA, the CDR3 is TGTGCCAGCAGCGGCGAGTGGGGTTCACCCCTCCACTTT. Amino acid sequence: CASSGEWGSPLHF.

This clonotype has only a few counts. The J gene is TRBJ1-5, the V gene TRBV24-1; tentative D call: TRBD1 (6 bases). Trimming stripped 9 bases from V and 6 bases from J, with 11 bases between. Germline CDR1 reads KGHDR; CDR2 reads SFDVKD. This CDR3 spans 12 amino acids. The CDR3 reads CATQGRGQPQHF. The DNA of the CDR3 is TGTGCCACCCAGGGGAGGGGTCAGCCCCAGCATTTT.

The chain is built from TRBV20-1 and TRBJ2-3; TRBD2 matches 12 bases. The CDR3 is 19 amino acids. V shed 1 base and J 4 bases; nucleotides not matched to a gene: 15. The germline gives CDR1 DFQATT, CDR2 SNEGSKA (reference sequence). The CDR3 DNA reads as TGCAGTGCTAGAGCCAGACTATTCTCACTAGCGGGAGGACCAGATACGCAGTATTTT. Translating gives CSARARLFSLAGGPDTQYF.

This clonotype was seen many times. The CDR3 coding sequence is TGTGCCAGCAGCCCCCCGGGGCAGTACACTGAAGCTTTCTTT. Encoded protein: CASSPPGQYTEAFF. The chain links TRBV11-2 to TRBJ1-1; D is perhaps TRBD1 (5 bases). The CDR3 is made up of 14 amino acids. With 5 bases removed from V and 3 bases from J, the gap between germline ends came to 13 bases. CDR1 is SGHAT, CDR2 FQNNGV, per germline.

This clonotype has only a few counts. The rearrangement uses TRBV6-1 and TRBJ2-7; 16 nucleotides line up with TRBD2. After removal of 5 bases from V and 5 bases from J, the junction contained 12 bases not matched to a gene. Per the germline V gene, CDR1 is MNHNS and CDR2 is SASEGT. This CDR3 is built from 18 residues. The DNA of the CDR3 is TGTGCCAGCAGTACGCCGGGACTAGCGGGAGGGCCTGAACACGAGCAGTACTTC. Residues: CASSTPGLAGGPEHEQYF.

This clonotype was recorded many times. This sequence joins TRBV6-1 and TRBJ2-7; D is unclear. Trimming pared 7 bases from V and 1 base from J, leaving 11 bases between. The CDR3 totals 13 residues. Germline CDR1 and CDR2: MNHNS and SASEGT. CDR3 DNA: TGTGCCAGCACCTACACCGCTTCCTACGAGCAGTACTTC. It translates to CASTYTASYEQYF.

The genes are TRBV5-1 and TRBJ2-2, with a tentative D call TRBD2 (6 bases). Trimming took off 1 base at V and 3 bases at J, with 19 bases between the two ends. This CDR3 has 18 residues. Germline V gene sequence: CDR1 SGHRS, CDR2 YFSETQ. The CDR3, as DNA: TGCGCCAGCAGCTTGAAAATGTACGAGCGGGCGTACACCGGGGAGCTGTTTTTT. It yields the protein CASSLKMYERAYTGELFF.

V is TRBV5-1 and J is TRBJ2-7; perhaps TRBD2 as D (5 bases). This CDR3 is built from 16 residues. Trimming took 0 bases from V and 0 from J, leaving 13 bases between them. In germline, CDR1 is SGHRS, CDR2 YFSETQ. CDR3 bases: TGCGCCAGCAGCTTGGGTGGAGGCCCCTACTCCTACGAGCAGTACTTC. It encodes CASSLGGGPYSYEQYF. Supplemented by reference TRBV5-1 and TRBJ2-7, the full variable domain reads KAGVTQTPRYLIKTRGQQVTLSCSPISGHRSVSWYQQTPGQGLQFLFEYFSETQRNKGNFPGRFSGRQFSNSRSEMNVSTLELGDSALYLCASSLGGGPYSYEQYFGPGTRLTVT.

This clonotype occurred a few times. This chain links TRBV4-1 with TRBJ2-7; D gene unclear. V was cut by 0 bases and J by 4 bases, with 10 bases left in between. Germline CDR1 reads MGHRA; CDR2 reads YSYEKL. The CDR3 loop spans 14 amino acids. CDR3 sequence: CASSQEKGSYEQYF. CDR3 nucleotides: TGCGCCAGCAGCCAAGAGAAAGGTAGTTACGAGCAGTACTTC.

This clonotype was counted a few times. The J gene is TRBJ2-2, the V gene TRBV27, with D uncertain. CDR3 size: 11 residues. Germline V lookup: CDR1 MNHEY, CDR2 SMNVEV (reference sequence). The V gene lost 11 bases and the J gene lost 7 bases, with 11 bases spanning the gap. The CDR3 spells CAAGRSGELFF. The CDR3 DNA reads TGTGCCGCCGGCCGTAGCGGGGAGCTGTTTTTT.

The chain is built from TRBV12-3 or TRBV12-4 and TRBJ1-5; D is unresolved. V shed 5 bases and J shed 6 bases, with 14 bases lying between them. The CDR3 loop spans 14 amino acids. The CDR3 nucleotides are TGTGCCAGCAGTGTGACTGTAAAGAGTCAGCCCCAGCATTTT. Protein product: CASSVTVKSQPQHF.

The chain links TRBV29-1 to TRBJ2-3, with D tentatively TRBD1 or TRBD2 (5 bases each). The V gene lost 4 bases and the J gene lost 0 bases, with 38 bases spanning the gap. The CDR3 consists of 23 residues. Germline V lookup: CDR1 SQVTM, CDR2 ANQGSEA. The DNA of the CDR3 is TGCAGCGTTGTGGGTTTAGTTGGGACGGAGGATTATCGGACGGGCACTAGCACAGATACGCAGTATTTT. It is translated as CSVVGLVGTEDYRTGTSTDTQYF.

This clonotype was seen many times. The rearrangement uses TRBV30 and TRBJ2-1, with 9 bases aligning to TRBD2. The CDR3 is made up of 13 amino acids. CDR1 is GTSNPN, CDR2 SVGIG, per germline (reference sequence). In DNA form, the CDR3 reads TGTGCGACGGGGTTAGCGGGAGAGGGGGAGCAGTTCTTC. The encoded protein is CATGLAGEGEQFF.

The chain combines TRBV6-2 or TRBV6-3 with TRBJ2-1; TRBD2 matches 12 bases. From germline, CDR1 is MNHEY and CDR2 SVGEGT. CDR3 length: 18 residues. V lost 2 bases, J lost 0 bases, and 5 bases stayed unmatched. CDR3 nucleotide sequence: TGTGCCAGCAGTTACGGGACTAGCGGGTGGAGCTCCTACAATGAGCAGTTCTTC. Translating it yields CASSYGTSGWSSYNEQFF.

This clonotype was seen ten or more times. V and J are TRBV30 and TRBJ1-6; TRBD1 matches 7 bases. The CDR3 has 14 residues. Trimming removed 5 bases from V and 9 bases from J; junction bases left unmatched: 10. Germline V CDR1 and CDR2: GTSNPN, SVGIG (reference sequence). The CDR3 sequence: CAWDSGTVGSPLHF. Written as DNA, the CDR3 is TGTGCCTGGGACTCCGGGACAGTCGGTTCACCCCTCCACTTT.

Ten or more counts support this clonotype. The chain is built from TRBV7-2 and TRBJ1-5; TRBD1 might be the D (5 bases). Germline CDR1 and CDR2: SGHTA and FQGNSA. V lost 5 bases, J lost 6 bases, and 11 bases lay in between. There are 13 residues in the CDR3. CDR3 residues: CASSVRVSQPQHF. CDR3 in DNA: TGTGCCAGCAGCGTCAGGGTCAGTCAGCCCCAGCATTTT.

This clonotype was seen a handful of times. V is TRBV24-1 and J is TRBJ1-4; the match to TRBD1 covers 7 bases. V lost 5 bases to trimming and J lost 10 bases; unmatched junction nucleotides: 9. From germline, CDR1 is KGHDR and CDR2 SFDVKD. The CDR3 is 14 residues long. CDR3: CATSGGTVKVKLFF. The CDR3 DNA sequence: TGTGCCACCAGTGGCGGGACAGTAAAGGTAAAACTGTTTTTT.

This clonotype appeared a few times. This chain links TRBV3-2 with TRBJ2-3; the table's D call TRBD2 went unverified against the DNA. TRBV3-2 is a pseudogene. CDR3 length: 15 amino acids. This CDR3 reads CASSASGGGWDTQYF. The DNA for the CDR3 is TGTGCCAGCAGCGCCAGCGGGGGGGGCTGGGATACGCAGTATTTT.

This clonotype came up many times. J is TRBJ2-3 and V is TRBV29-1, with D tentatively TRBD1 (6 bases). From germline, CDR1 is SQVTM and CDR2 ANQGSEA. The length of the CDR3 is 17 residues. V lost 2 bases and J lost 1, with 19 bases in between. DNA for the CDR3: TGCAGCGTTGAATTCCACAGGGAGTGGTGGGGCACAGATACGCAGTATTTT. It specifies CSVEFHREWWGTDTQYF.

This clonotype turned up a few times. This rearrangement joins TRBV15 to TRBJ2-1, with 7 nucleotides matching TRBD1. This CDR3 has 12 amino acids. The V segment lost 5 bases and the J segment 7 bases; nucleotides outside the gene matches: 2. Germline values: CDR1 LNHNV, CDR2 YYDKDF (reference sequence). The CDR3 DNA is TGTGCCACCAGCGAACAGGGGAATGAGCAGTTCTTC. This gives the protein CATSEQGNEQFF. Full variable domain (outside the CDR3, taken from reference TRBV15 and TRBJ2-1): DAMVIQNPRYQVTQFGKPVTLSCSQTLNHNVMYWYQQKSSQAPKLLFHYYDKDFNNEADTPDNFQSRRPNTSFCFLDIRSPGLGDTAMYLCATSEQGNEQFFGPGTRLTVL.

Comment on this clonotype: This may be a read error: a much more frequent sequence differs by one nucleotide. The V gene is TRBV27, the J gene TRBJ1-1; D is perhaps TRBD1 (6 bases). This CDR3 has 14 amino acids. Germline values: CDR1 MNHEY, CDR2 SMNVEV (reference sequence). V was pared by 6 bases and J by 3 bases, with 14 bases between. CDR3: CASSSTGGHTEAFF. The DNA for the CDR3 is TGTGCCAGCAGCTCGACGGGGGGGCACACTGAAGCTTTCTTT.

This clonotype was observed many times. The V gene is TRBV19, the J gene TRBJ2-2; 11 bases fit TRBD2. The CDR3 spans 17 residues. V trimming: 3 bases; J trimming: 2 bases; junction bases outside the gene matches: 5. Germline CDR1 reads LNHDA; CDR2 reads SQIVND (reference sequence). CDR3 loop: CASSIEGLAANTGELFF. CDR3 bases: TGTGCCAGTAGTATCGAGGGACTAGCGGCAAACACCGGGGAGCTGTTTTTT.

This clonotype has a handful of counts. The chain combines TRBV4-1 with TRBJ2-1; no definite D call. The CDR3 consists of 16 residues. Germline CDR1 MGHRA, CDR2 YSYEKL. V shed 0 bases and J shed 4 bases, with 13 bases lying between them. CDR3 protein: CASSQEGSNRYNEQFF. The CDR3 DNA is TGCGCCAGCAGCCAAGAGGGCAGCAACCGATACAATGAGCAGTTCTTC.